This TCR beta chain was obtained from a study of cytomegalovirus exposure and HLA in healthy donors. Germline V gives CDR1 PRHDT, CDR2 FYEKMQ (reference sequence). This CDR3 is built from 16 residues. Trimming shortened V by 2 bases and J by 8 bases, and 20 bases separated the two germline ends. Healthy people donating bone marrow made up the donors. When sampled, the donors appeared nominally healthy, though they likely had unrecorded immune exposures. PCR involved 60 Vbeta and 13 Jbeta primers. The table came from immunoSEQ multiplex PCR; TCRdb's copy has only in-frame clones and leaves some out. The sample carries about 110,000 clones, around four fifths recorded once. Regarding the study as a whole: A previous analysis found most TCR beta V segments productive roughly 87% or roughly 30% of the time. Reports showed the classifier diagnosing cytomegalovirus status with high specificity and sensitivity.

Worth noting for this clone: Its antigen is unknown.

Sequencing was performed on PBMCs. The TCR sequence derives from a woman aged 55-75 years in good health and CMV-seropositive. The rearrangement uses TRBV13 and TRBJ2-3, with D perhaps TRBD2 (8 bases). CDR3 in amino acids: CASSLTGELAESTQYF. CDR3 coding DNA: TGTGCCAGCAGCTTAACAGGGGAACTAGCGGAGAGTACGCAGTATTTT.